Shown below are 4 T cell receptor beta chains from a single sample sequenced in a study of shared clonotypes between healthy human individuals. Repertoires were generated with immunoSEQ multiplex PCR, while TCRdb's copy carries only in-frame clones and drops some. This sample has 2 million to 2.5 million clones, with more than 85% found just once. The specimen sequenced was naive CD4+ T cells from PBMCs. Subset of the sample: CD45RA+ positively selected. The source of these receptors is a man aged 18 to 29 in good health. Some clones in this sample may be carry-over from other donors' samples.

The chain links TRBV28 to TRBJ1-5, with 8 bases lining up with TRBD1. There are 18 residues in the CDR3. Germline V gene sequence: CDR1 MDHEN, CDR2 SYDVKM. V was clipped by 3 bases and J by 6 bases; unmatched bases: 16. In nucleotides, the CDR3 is TGTGCCAGCAGTTTGTTTCGAGCTGGGACAGGCCTGATTCAGCCCCAGCATTTT. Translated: CASSLFRAGTGLIQPQHF. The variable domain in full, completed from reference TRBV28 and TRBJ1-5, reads DVKVTQSSRYLVKRTGEKVFLECVQDMDHENMFWYRQDPGLGLRLIYFSYDVKMKEKGDIPEGYSVSREKKERFSLILESASTNQTSMYLCASSLFRAGTGLIQPQHFGDGTRLSIL.

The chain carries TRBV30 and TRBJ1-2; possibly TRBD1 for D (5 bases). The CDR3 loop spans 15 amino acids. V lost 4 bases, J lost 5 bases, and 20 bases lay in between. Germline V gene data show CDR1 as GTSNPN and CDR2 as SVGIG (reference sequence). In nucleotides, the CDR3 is TGTGCCTGGATCCCCTCGACAGCACCTAGGTATGGCTACACCTTC. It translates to CAWIPSTAPRYGYTF.

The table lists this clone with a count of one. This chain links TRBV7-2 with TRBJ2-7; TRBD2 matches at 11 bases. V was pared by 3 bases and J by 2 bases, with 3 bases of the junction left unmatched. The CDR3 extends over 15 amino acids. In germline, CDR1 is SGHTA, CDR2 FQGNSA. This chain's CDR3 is CASSFLAGGTYEQYF. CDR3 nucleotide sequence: TGTGCCAGCAGCTTTCTAGCGGGGGGAACCTACGAGCAGTACTTC.

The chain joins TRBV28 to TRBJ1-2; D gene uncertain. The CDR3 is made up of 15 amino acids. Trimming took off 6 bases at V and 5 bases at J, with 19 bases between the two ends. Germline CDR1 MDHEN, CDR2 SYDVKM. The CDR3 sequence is CASSPVGSRSYGYTF. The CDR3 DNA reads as TGTGCCAGCAGCCCCGTGGGGAGTAGATCGTATGGCTACACCTTC.